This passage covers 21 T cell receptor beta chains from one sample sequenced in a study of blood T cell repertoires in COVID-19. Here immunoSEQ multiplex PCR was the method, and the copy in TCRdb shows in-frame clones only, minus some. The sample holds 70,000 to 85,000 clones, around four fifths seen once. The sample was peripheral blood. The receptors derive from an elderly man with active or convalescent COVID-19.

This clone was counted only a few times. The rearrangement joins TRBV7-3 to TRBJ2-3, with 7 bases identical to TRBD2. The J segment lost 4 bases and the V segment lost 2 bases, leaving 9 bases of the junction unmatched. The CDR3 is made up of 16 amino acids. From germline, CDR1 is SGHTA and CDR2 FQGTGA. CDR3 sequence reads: CASSLRPAGMSDTQYF. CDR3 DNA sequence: TGTGCCAGCAGCTTACGTCCAGCGGGGATGTCAGATACGCAGTATTTT. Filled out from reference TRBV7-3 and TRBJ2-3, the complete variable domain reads GAGVSQTPSNKVTEKGKYVELRCDPISGHTALYWYRQSLGQGPEFLIYFQGTGAADDSGLPNDRFFAVRPEGSVSTLKIQRTERGDSAVYLCASSLRPAGMSDTQYFGPGTRLTVL.

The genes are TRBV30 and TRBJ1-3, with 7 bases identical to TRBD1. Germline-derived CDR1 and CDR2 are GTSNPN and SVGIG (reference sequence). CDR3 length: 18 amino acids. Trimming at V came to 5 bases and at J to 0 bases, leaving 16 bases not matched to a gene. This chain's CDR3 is CAWGGGRVSRSSGNTIYF. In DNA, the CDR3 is TGTGCCTGGGGAGGGGGCAGGGTGAGCAGAAGCTCTGGAAACACCATATATTTT.

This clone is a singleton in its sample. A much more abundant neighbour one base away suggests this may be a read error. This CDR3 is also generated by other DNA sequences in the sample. The CDR3 protein is CATSPLPGEETQYF. CDR3 sequence (DNA): TGCGCCACCTCCCCACTCCCGGGAGAAGAGACCCAGTACTTC. The chain recombines TRBV4-3 with TRBJ2-5, with D possibly matching TRBD2 (6 bases). The germline V and J ends were trimmed by 10 bases and 3 bases, with 18 bases remaining between them. CDR1 is LGHNA, CDR2 YSLEER, per germline. The CDR3 loop spans 14 amino acids.

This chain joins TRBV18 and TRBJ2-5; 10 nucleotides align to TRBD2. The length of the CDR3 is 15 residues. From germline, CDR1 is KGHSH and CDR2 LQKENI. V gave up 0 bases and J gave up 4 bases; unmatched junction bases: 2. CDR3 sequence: CASSPPGLARETQYF. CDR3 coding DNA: TGTGCCAGCTCACCACCGGGACTAGCGAGAGAGACCCAGTACTTC.

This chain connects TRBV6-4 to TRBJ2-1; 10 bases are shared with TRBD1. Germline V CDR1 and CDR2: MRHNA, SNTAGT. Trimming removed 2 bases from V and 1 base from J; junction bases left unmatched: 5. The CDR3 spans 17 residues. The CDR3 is CASSDAGQGGSYNEQFF. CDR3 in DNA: TGTGCCAGCAGTGACGCTGGACAGGGGGGTTCCTACAATGAGCAGTTCTTC.

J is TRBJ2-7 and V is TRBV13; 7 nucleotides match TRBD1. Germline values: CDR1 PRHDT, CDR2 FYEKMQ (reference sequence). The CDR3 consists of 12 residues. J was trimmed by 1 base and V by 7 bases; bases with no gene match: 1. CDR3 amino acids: CASTGQSYEQYF. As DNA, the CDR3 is TGTGCCAGCACGGGACAGTCCTACGAGCAGTACTTC.

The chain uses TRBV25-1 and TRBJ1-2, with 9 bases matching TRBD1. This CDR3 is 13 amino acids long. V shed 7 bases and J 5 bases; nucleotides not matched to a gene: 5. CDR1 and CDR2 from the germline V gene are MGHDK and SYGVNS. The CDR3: CASTPGTGYGYTF. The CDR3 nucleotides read TGTGCCAGCACCCCGGGGACAGGGTATGGCTACACCTTC.

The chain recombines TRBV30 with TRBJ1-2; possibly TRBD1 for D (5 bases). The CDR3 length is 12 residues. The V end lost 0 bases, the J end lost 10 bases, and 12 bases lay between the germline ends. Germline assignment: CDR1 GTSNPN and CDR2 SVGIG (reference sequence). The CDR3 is CAWSVKGASYTF. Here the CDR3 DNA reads TGTGCCTGGAGTGTTAAAGGGGCATCCTACACCTTC. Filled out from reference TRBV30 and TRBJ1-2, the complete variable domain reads SQTIHQWPATLVQPVGSPLSLECTVEGTSNPNLYWYRQAAGRGLQLLFYSVGIGQISSEVPQNLSASRPQDRQFILSSKKLLLSDSGFYLCAWSVKGASYTFGSGTRLTVV.

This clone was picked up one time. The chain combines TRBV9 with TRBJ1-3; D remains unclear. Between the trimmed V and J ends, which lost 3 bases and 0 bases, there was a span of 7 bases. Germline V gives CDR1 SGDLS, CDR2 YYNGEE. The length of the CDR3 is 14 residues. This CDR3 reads CASSALYSGNTIYF. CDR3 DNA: TGTGCCAGCAGCGCCCTATACTCTGGAAACACCATATATTTT.

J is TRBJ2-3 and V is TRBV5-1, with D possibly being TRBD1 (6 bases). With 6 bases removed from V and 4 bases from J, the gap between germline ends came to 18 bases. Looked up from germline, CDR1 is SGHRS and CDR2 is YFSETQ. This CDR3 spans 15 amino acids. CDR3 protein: CASMPRAGEADTQYF. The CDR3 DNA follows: TGCGCCAGCATGCCCCGGGCAGGGGAAGCAGATACGCAGTATTTT.

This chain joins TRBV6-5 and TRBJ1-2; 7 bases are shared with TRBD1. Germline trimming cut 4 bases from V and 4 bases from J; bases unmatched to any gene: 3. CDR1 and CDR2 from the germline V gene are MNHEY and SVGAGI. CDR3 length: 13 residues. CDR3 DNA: TGTGCCAGCAGTTGGGGGACAGCCTATGGCTACACCTTC. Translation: CASSWGTAYGYTF.

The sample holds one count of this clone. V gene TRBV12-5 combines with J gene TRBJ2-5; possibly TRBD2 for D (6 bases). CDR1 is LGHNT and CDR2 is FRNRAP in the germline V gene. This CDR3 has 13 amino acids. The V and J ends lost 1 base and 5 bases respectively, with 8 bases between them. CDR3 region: CASGLERGETQYF. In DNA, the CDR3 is TGTGCTAGTGGTTTGGAACGGGGGGAGACCCAGTACTTC.

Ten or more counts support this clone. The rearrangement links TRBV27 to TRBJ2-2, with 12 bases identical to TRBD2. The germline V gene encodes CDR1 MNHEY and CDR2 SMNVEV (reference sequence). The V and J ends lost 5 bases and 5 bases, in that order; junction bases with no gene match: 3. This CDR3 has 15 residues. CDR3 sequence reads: CASSPGTSGTGELFF. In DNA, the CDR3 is TGTGCCAGCAGTCCAGGGACTAGCGGGACCGGGGAGCTGTTTTTT.

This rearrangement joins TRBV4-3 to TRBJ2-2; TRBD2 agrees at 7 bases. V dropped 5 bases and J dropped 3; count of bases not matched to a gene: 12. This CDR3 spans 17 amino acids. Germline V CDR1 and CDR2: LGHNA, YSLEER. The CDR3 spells CASSGGRAGEDTGELFF. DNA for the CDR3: TGCGCCAGCAGCGGAGGACGGGCGGGAGAGGACACCGGGGAGCTGTTTTTT.

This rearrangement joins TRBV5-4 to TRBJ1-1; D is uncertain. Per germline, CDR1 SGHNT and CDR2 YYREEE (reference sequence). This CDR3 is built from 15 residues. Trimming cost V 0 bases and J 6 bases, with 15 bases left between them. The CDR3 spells CASSLVGRRVAEAFF. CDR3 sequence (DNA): TGTGCCAGCAGCTTGGTGGGCCGGCGGGTGGCTGAAGCTTTCTTT.

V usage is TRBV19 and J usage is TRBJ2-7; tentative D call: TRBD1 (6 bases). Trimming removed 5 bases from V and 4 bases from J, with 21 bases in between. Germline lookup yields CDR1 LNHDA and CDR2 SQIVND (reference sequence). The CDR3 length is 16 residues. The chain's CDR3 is CASSPPLETGFYEQYF. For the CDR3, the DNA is TGTGCCAGTAGTCCTCCGCTTGAGACAGGTTTTTACGAGCAGTACTTC.

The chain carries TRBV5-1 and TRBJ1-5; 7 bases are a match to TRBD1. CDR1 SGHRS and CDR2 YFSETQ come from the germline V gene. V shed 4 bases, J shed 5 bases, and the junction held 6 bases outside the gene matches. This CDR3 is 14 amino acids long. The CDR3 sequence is CASSPDRMDQPQHF. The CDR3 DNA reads TGCGCCAGCAGCCCGGACAGGATGGATCAGCCCCAGCATTTT.

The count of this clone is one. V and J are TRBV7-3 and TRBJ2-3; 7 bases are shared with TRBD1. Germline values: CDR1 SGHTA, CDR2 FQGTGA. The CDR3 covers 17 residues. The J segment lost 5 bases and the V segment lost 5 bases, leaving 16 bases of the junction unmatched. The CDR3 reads CASSVSGQPLWKDTQYF. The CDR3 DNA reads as TGTGCCAGCAGCGTATCGGGACAGCCTTTGTGGAAAGATACGCAGTATTTT.

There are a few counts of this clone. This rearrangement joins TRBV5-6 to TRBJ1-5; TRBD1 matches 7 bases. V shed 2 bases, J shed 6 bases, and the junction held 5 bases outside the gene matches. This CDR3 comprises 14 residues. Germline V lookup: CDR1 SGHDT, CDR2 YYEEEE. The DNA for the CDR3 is TGTGCCAGCAGCTTATCCGGGACAGCTCAGCCCCAGCATTTT. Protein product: CASSLSGTAQPQHF.

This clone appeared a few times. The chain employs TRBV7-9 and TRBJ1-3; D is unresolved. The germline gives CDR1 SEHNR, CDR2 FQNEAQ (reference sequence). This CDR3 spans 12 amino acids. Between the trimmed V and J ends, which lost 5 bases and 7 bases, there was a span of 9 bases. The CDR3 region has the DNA TGTGCCAGCAGCCCAACCCGGAACACCATATATTTT. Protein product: CASSPTRNTIYF.

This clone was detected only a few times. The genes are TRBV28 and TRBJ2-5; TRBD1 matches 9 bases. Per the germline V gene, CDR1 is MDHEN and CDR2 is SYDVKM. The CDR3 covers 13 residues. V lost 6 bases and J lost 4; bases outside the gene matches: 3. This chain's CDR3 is CASRGTGSETQYF. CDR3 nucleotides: TGTGCCAGCAGGGGGACAGGGTCAGAGACCCAGTACTTC. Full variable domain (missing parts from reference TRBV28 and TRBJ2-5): DVKVTQSSRYLVKRTGEKVFLECVQDMDHENMFWYRQDPGLGLRLIYFSYDVKMKEKGDIPEGYSVSREKKERFSLILESASTNQTSMYLCASRGTGSETQYFGPGTRLLVL.